Below, 25 T cell receptor beta chains from the same sample are listed, as sequenced in a study of graft-versus-host responses after intestinal transplantation. Their antigen targets remain unknown. This table comes from immunoSEQ multiplex PCR, and its TCRdb copy is limited to in-frame clones, with some not included. The data hold about 110,000 clones, with approximately 93% observed a single time. The sequencing used unstimulated CD8+ T cells sorted from spleen or lymph node cells, collected before transplant. These receptors all come from a human donor who was the organ donor for an intestinal transplant.

The chain recombines TRBV15 with TRBJ2-2; D gene uncertain. Germline CDR1 is LNHNV and CDR2 is YYDKDF (reference sequence). CDR3 length equals 13 residues. Between the trimmed V and J ends, which lost 1 base and 4 bases, there was a span of 4 bases. The CDR3 spells CATSRVGTGELFF. As DNA, the CDR3 is TGTGCCACCAGCAGAGTGGGCACCGGGGAGCTGTTTTTT.

CDR3 nucleotide sequence: TGTGCCAGCAGTCCTGGGACGGCCCAGTACTTC. Amino acid sequence: CASSPGTAQYF. The J gene is TRBJ2-5, the V gene TRBV6-5; D may correspond to TRBD1 or TRBD2 (5 bases each). Germline CDR1 and CDR2: MNHEY and SVGAGI. The CDR3 is 11 amino acids. V was trimmed by 5 bases and J by 9 bases, leaving 10 bases between them.

This clone was found once. This chain links TRBV28 with TRBJ2-5; TRBD1 is a possible D gene (5 bases). The CDR3 is 14 amino acids. Trimming left V 4 bases short and J 10 bases short, with 19 bases between. Germline V gene sequence: CDR1 MDHEN, CDR2 SYDVKM. CDR3 coding DNA: TGTGCCAGCAGTTCCGACAGCCCGGGTTCGGACCAGTACTTC. Protein sequence: CASSSDSPGSDQYF.

The V and J genes are TRBV6-1 and TRBJ1-4, with 7 bases that match TRBD1. The V and J ends lost 7 bases and 8 bases, in that order; junction bases with no gene match: 4. Germline CDR1 is MNHNS and CDR2 is SASEGT. This CDR3 is built from 12 residues. The CDR3: CASTLDREKLFF. CDR3 sequence (DNA): TGTGCCAGCACCCTGGACAGGGAAAAACTGTTTTTT.

The chain is built from TRBV19 and TRBJ2-3; 8 bases are shared with TRBD2. Trimming removed 4 bases from V and 2 bases from J; junction bases left unmatched: 11. From germline, CDR1 is LNHDA and CDR2 SQIVND (reference sequence). The CDR3 is 17 residues long. This CDR3 is CASSNRTSGYNTDTQYF. CDR3 in DNA: TGTGCCAGTAGTAACCGAACTAGCGGATATAACACAGATACGCAGTATTTT.

As regards this clone: The junction differs from germline at one of its ends, possibly a read error. The V call is TRBV4-3, the J call TRBJ2-7, with D tentatively TRBD1 (6 bases). Germline CDR1 LGHNA, CDR2 YSLEER. The CDR3 loop spans 15 amino acids. CDR3 sequence (DNA): TGCGCCAGCAGTCAAGAGCAGGGGAGCCCCTACGAGCAGTACTTC. Translating it yields CASSQEQGSPYEQYF.

As regards this clone: One end of the junction does not line up with germline, which may come from a read error. The chain combines TRBV6-5 with TRBJ1-1, with no clear D. CDR1 and CDR2 (germline): MNHEY, SVGAGI. This CDR3 contains 14 residues. CDR3 region: CASRYKDGNTEAFF. The CDR3 region has the DNA TGTGCCAGCCGTTATAAAGACGGGAACACTGAAGCTTTCTTT.

This chain uses TRBV5-1 with TRBJ1-1; weak D call: TRBD1 (5 bases). The CDR3 is 15 residues long. Germline V gene lookup returns CDR1 SGHRS and CDR2 YFSETQ. The V end lost 2 bases, the J end lost 1 base, and 12 bases lay between the germline ends. The CDR3 sequence: CASSFGFGGNTEAFF. Written as DNA, the CDR3 is TGCGCCAGCAGCTTCGGGTTCGGGGGGAACACTGAAGCTTTCTTT.

The chain combines TRBV10-3 with TRBJ2-1; D possibly corresponds to TRBD2 (6 bases). CDR1 is ENHRY, CDR2 SYGVKD, per germline. The CDR3 is 12 residues long. Trimming took 6 bases from V and 6 from J, leaving 9 bases between them. The CDR3 sequence: CAIRTGVNEQFF. The CDR3 DNA sequence: TGTGCCATCAGAACGGGAGTCAATGAGCAGTTCTTC.

This chain connects TRBV10-2 to TRBJ2-1, with 7 bases identical to TRBD2. V gave up 4 bases and J gave up 8 bases; unmatched junction bases: 5. The CDR3 sequence is 13 residues long. Germline loops: CDR1 WSHSY, CDR2 SAAADI. The CDR3 loop reads CASSGAGEDEQFF. The DNA for the CDR3 is TGCGCCAGCAGTGGGGCGGGAGAGGATGAGCAGTTCTTC.

The rearrangement links TRBV6-1 to TRBJ1-2; perhaps TRBD1 as D (5 bases). Germline lookup yields CDR1 MNHNS and CDR2 SASEGT. The CDR3 has 14 residues. V gave up 3 bases and J gave up 1 base, with 9 bases separating them. The CDR3 nucleotides are TGTGCCAGCAGTGATTACCAGGGTAACTATGGCTACACCTTC. This codes for CASSDYQGNYGYTF.

The chain is built from TRBV27 and TRBJ2-3; D unresolved. Germline V CDR1 and CDR2: MNHEY, SMNVEV (reference sequence). The CDR3 spans 12 residues. Trimming took off 5 bases at V and 0 bases at J, with 3 bases between the two ends. In nucleotides, the CDR3 is TGTGCCAGCAGTCCGAGCACAGATACGCAGTATTTT. It yields the protein CASSPSTDTQYF.

The chain couples TRBV9 to TRBJ2-3; D is unresolved. The CDR3 consists of 17 residues. Trimming stripped 0 bases from V and 2 bases from J, with 16 bases between. Germline-derived CDR1 and CDR2 are SGDLS and YYNGEE. DNA of the CDR3: TGTGCCAGCAGCGTAGCTGTAAGCCGGGTGGACACAGATACGCAGTATTTT. The encoded protein is CASSVAVSRVDTDTQYF. The full variable domain, rest sourced from reference TRBV9 and TRBJ2-3, is DSGVTQTPKHLITATGQRVTLRCSPRSGDLSVYWYQQSLDQGLQFLIQYYNGEERAKGNILERFSAQQFPDLHSELNLSSLELGDSALYFCASSVAVSRVDTDTQYFGPGTRLTVL.

In DNA form, the CDR3 reads TGTGCCAGCAGTTTATCGGGGCGGGGGCGCGAGCAGTACTTC. As protein: CASSLSGRGREQYF. V usage is TRBV27 and J usage is TRBJ2-7; possibly TRBD2 for D (7 bases). Germline CDR1 MNHEY, CDR2 SMNVEV (reference sequence). The CDR3 has 14 residues. The V gene lost 0 bases and the J gene lost 6 bases, with 12 bases spanning the gap.

The V call is TRBV27, the J call TRBJ1-4; no clear D. Trimming shortened V by 0 bases and J by 8 bases, and 10 bases separated the two germline ends. Germline CDR1 and CDR2: MNHEY and SMNVEV (reference sequence). The CDR3 runs to 14 residues. The CDR3 DNA is TGTGCCAGCAGTTTATCGGGATTGGGGGAAAAACTGTTTTTT. Its translation is CASSLSGLGEKLFF.

The chain has TRBV4-2 and TRBJ2-7; D gene unclear. Germline assignment: CDR1 LGHNA and CDR2 YNFKEQ. The germline V and J ends were trimmed by 0 bases and 0 bases, with 9 bases remaining between them. The CDR3 is 15 residues long. The chain's CDR3 is CASSQDSRSSYEQYF. In DNA, the CDR3 is TGTGCCAGCAGCCAAGACTCACGGAGCTCCTACGAGCAGTACTTC.

The chain joins TRBV19 to TRBJ1-5; D is perhaps TRBD1 (5 bases). The V end was cut by 7 bases, the J end by 2 bases, with 12 bases between. This CDR3 region has 14 residues. Germline loops: CDR1 LNHDA, CDR2 SQIVND (reference sequence). DNA of the CDR3: TGTGCCAGTACCATGGGGGGGGGCAATCAGCCCCAGCATTTT. As protein: CASTMGGGNQPQHF.

Only one count was recorded for this clone. The CDR3 DNA reads TGTGCCAGCAGTTCTAGCGGGTGGGAGACCCAGTACTTC. This gives the protein CASSSSGWETQYF. The V gene is TRBV6-5, the J gene TRBJ2-5, with TRBD2 matching 8 bases. Germline loops: CDR1 MNHEY, CDR2 SVGAGI. The CDR3 spans 13 residues. The ends lost 4 bases at V and 5 bases at J; junction bases unmatched: 3.

The rearrangement uses TRBV29-1 and TRBJ2-1; TRBD1 matches at 7 bases. From germline, CDR1 is SQVTM and CDR2 ANQGSEA. The CDR3 runs to 14 residues. Germline trimming cut 0 bases from V and 2 bases from J; bases unmatched to any gene: 1. The CDR3 loop reads CSVEDRGTYNEQFF. In nucleotides, the CDR3 is TGCAGCGTTGAAGACAGGGGGACCTACAATGAGCAGTTCTTC.

The chain uses TRBV7-8 and TRBJ2-3, with TRBD2 matching 7 bases. V shed 5 bases, J shed 0 bases, and the junction held 8 bases outside the gene matches. This CDR3 contains 16 residues. The germline CDR1 and CDR2 sequences are SGHVS and FQNEAQ. CDR3 amino acids: CASSPLEGLSTDTQYF. The CDR3 bases are TGTGCCAGCAGCCCCCTTGAGGGACTAAGCACAGATACGCAGTATTTT.

V gene TRBV30 combines with J gene TRBJ2-5; D remains ambiguous. Looked up from germline, CDR1 is GTSNPN and CDR2 is SVGIG (reference sequence). The V gene lost 0 bases and the J gene lost 0 bases, with 5 bases spanning the gap. The CDR3 runs 13 residues. CDR3 nucleotides: TGTGCCTGGAGTGTACGGGACCAAGAGACCCAGTACTTC. Its translation is CAWSVRDQETQYF.

This clone showed up just once. This sequence joins TRBV29-1 and TRBJ2-7, with a weak D call TRBD1 (5 bases). CDR1 SQVTM and CDR2 ANQGSEA come from the germline V gene. The CDR3 loop spans 12 amino acids. V was shortened by 6 bases and J by 1 base, with 10 bases between the two germline ends. CDR3 in amino acids: CSVRSGSYEQYF. The CDR3 DNA follows: TGCAGCGTCCGTTCAGGGTCCTACGAGCAGTACTTC.

This rearrangement joins TRBV4-2 to TRBJ2-7; D perhaps matches TRBD2 (5 bases). CDR3 length equals 14 residues. From germline, CDR1 is LGHNA and CDR2 YNFKEQ. V was cut by 2 bases and J by 3 bases, with 11 bases left in between. The CDR3 region has the DNA TGTGCCAGCAGCCAATCCGGACTCGACTACGAGCAGTACTTC. Protein product: CASSQSGLDYEQYF.

This chain links TRBV6-5 with TRBJ1-2, with D tentatively TRBD1 (6 bases). This CDR3 spans 13 amino acids. Trimming took off 6 bases at V and 5 bases at J, with 13 bases between the two ends. CDR1 is MNHEY, CDR2 SVGAGI, per germline. The CDR3 DNA reads as TGTGCCAGCAGCTCAAGGGGGGGGTATGGCTACACCTTC. Translation: CASSSRGGYGYTF.

The V call is TRBV4-2, the J call TRBJ2-1; D is perhaps TRBD2 (6 bases). The CDR3 is 17 residues long. The germline V and J ends were trimmed by 0 bases and 1 base, with 13 bases remaining between them. The germline V gene encodes CDR1 LGHNA and CDR2 YNFKEQ. The CDR3 sequence: CASSQEEAGRSYNEQFF. CDR3 bases: TGTGCCAGCAGCCAAGAAGAAGCGGGCAGATCCTACAATGAGCAGTTCTTC.